One sample yielded the 14 T cell receptor beta chains listed below, sequenced in a study of shared clonotypes between healthy human individuals (dated by TCRdb to 2019 to 2021). The method was the immunoSEQ multiplex PCR assay. TCRdb stores this immuneACCESS table with in-frame sequences only. Part of the clones is absent; in the studies checked, under half of the shortfall reflects unresolved V genes, and no reason is known for the rest. The sample has 1.6 million or so clones on record, approximately 97% of them singletons. The top ten constitute 0.95% to 1.5% of the sample. Material: naive CD4+ T cells sorted from blood. The meaning of the sample's cell subset or site label: CD45RA+ positively selected. These receptors were taken from a man aged 25 to 40 in good health.

This clone has only one observation. V and J are TRBV28 and TRBJ1-2, with 10 bases that match TRBD1. Trimming cost V 11 bases and J 0 bases; bases outside gene matches: 18. The CDR3 sequence is 18 residues long. Germline CDR1 reads MDHEN; CDR2 reads SYDVKM. The CDR3 nucleotides read TGTGCCGGACACCCGGGACAGGGGTTTGGGAGAGCTAACTATGGCTACACCTTC. Translating gives CAGHPGQGFGRANYGYTF.

The V and J genes are TRBV7-9 and TRBJ2-6, with TRBD1 matching over 9 bases. Trimming took 0 bases from V and 2 from J; bases not matched to a gene: 5. This CDR3 is 18 amino acids long. The germline CDR1 and CDR2 sequences are SEHNR and FQNEAQ (reference sequence). In DNA, the CDR3 is TGTGCCAGCAGCTTAGCACAGGGGGCCTTAACTGGGGCCAACGTCCTGACTTTC. Its protein product is CASSLAQGALTGANVLTF.

The J gene is TRBJ2-4, the V gene TRBV5-4; 11 bases line up with TRBD1. Losses at the gene ends were 3 bases for V and 6 bases for J; bases not matched to a gene: 5. The CDR3 is 15 amino acids. CDR1 SGHNT and CDR2 YYREEE come from the germline V gene (reference sequence). In nucleotides, the CDR3 is TGTGCCAGCAGCTGGCGGGACAGGGGGTTAAACATTCAGTACTTC. It is translated as CASSWRDRGLNIQYF. Supplemented by reference TRBV5-4 and TRBJ2-4, the full variable domain reads ETGVTQSPTHLIKTRGQQVTLRCSSQSGHNTVSWYQQALGQGPQFIFQYYREEENGRGNFPPRFSGLQFPNYSSELNVNALELDDSALYLCASSWRDRGLNIQYFGAGTRLSVL.

The chain is built from TRBV2 and TRBJ2-7, with a tentative D call TRBD2 (5 bases). The V end was cut by 6 bases, the J end by 7 bases, with 22 bases between. Germline lookup yields CDR1 SNHLY and CDR2 FYNNEI. This CDR3 is 15 amino acids long. The CDR3 reads CASRATLLGLGEQYF. CDR3 coding DNA: TGTGCCAGCAGGGCGACCCTACTAGGTTTAGGTGAGCAGTACTTC. Full variable domain (rest looked up from reference TRBV2 and TRBJ2-7): EPEVTQTPSHQVTQMGQEVILRCVPISNHLYFYWYRQILGQKVEFLVSFYNNEISEKSEIFDDQFSVERPDGSNFTLKIRSTKLEDSAMYFCASRATLLGLGEQYFGPGTRLTVT.

The rearrangement uses TRBV9 and TRBJ1-3, with D uncertain. This CDR3 has 17 residues. The V gene lost 0 bases and the J gene lost 0 bases, with 13 bases spanning the gap. CDR1 is SGDLS, CDR2 YYNGEE, per germline. The CDR3 DNA reads as TGTGCCAGCAGCGTAGAAAATCGGCCGATCTCTGGAAACACCATATATTTT. It encodes CASSVENRPISGNTIYF.

J is TRBJ2-2 and V is TRBV28; 12 bases map to TRBD1. V shed 2 bases and J 5 bases; nucleotides not matched to a gene: 15. The CDR3 length is 20 residues. In germline, CDR1 is MDHEN, CDR2 SYDVKM. The CDR3 nucleotides are TGTGCCAGCAGTTTACCCCGGGACAGGGGGCTTGGGAGTGGAACCGGGGAGCTGTTTTTT. Its translation: CASSLPRDRGLGSGTGELFF.

This clone was found many times. V usage is TRBV6-5 and J usage is TRBJ2-6, with D unresolved. The CDR3 totals 14 residues. Germline V gives CDR1 MNHEY, CDR2 SVGAGI. V was cut by 2 bases and J by 7 bases, with 9 bases left in between. CDR3 nucleotides: TGTGCCAGCAGTTACGATGACGGAGCCAACGTCCTGACTTTC. It yields the protein CASSYDDGANVLTF.

This clone was seen a single time. The chain has TRBV7-9 and TRBJ2-1; D may be TRBD2 (6 bases). Looked up from germline, CDR1 is SEHNR and CDR2 is FQNEAQ (reference sequence). V lost 3 bases, J lost 4 bases, and 10 bases lay in between. The CDR3 covers 14 residues. CDR3 loop: CASSFGGIYNEQFF. As DNA, the CDR3 is TGTGCCAGCAGCTTCGGAGGGATTTACAATGAGCAGTTCTTC.

The chain employs TRBV4-1 and TRBJ2-7; 9 bases match TRBD2. V trimming: 4 bases; J trimming: 3 bases; junction bases outside the gene matches: 7. Germline V gene sequence: CDR1 MGHRA, CDR2 YSYEKL. The CDR3 sequence is 15 residues long. In nucleotides, the CDR3 is TGCGCCAGCAGCCCCATAGCGGGGGAGGGCTACGAGCAGTACTTC. Amino acids: CASSPIAGEGYEQYF.

V usage is TRBV11-2 and J usage is TRBJ2-2; D perhaps matches TRBD1 (6 bases). The V gene lost 6 bases and the J gene lost 9 bases, with 11 bases spanning the gap. The CDR3 sequence is 12 residues long. Germline assignment: CDR1 SGHAT and CDR2 FQNNGV. The CDR3 reads CASRRDNRELFF. The CDR3 coding sequence is TGTGCCAGCAGACGGGACAACAGGGAGCTGTTTTTT.

V and J are TRBV7-9 and TRBJ2-1, with D tentatively TRBD1 (6 bases). With 5 bases removed from V and 0 bases from J, the gap between germline ends came to 17 bases. The CDR3 contains 17 residues. In germline, CDR1 is SEHNR, CDR2 FQNEAQ (reference sequence). The CDR3 sequence is CASSTSGAGDSYNEQFF. The CDR3 DNA sequence: TGTGCCAGCAGCACCTCCGGGGCAGGGGACTCCTACAATGAGCAGTTCTTC.

This clone came up once. This sequence joins TRBV5-5 and TRBJ1-5; 8 nucleotides agree with TRBD1. The CDR3 runs 15 residues. Germline lookup yields CDR1 SGHKS and CDR2 YYEKEE (reference sequence). V was pared by 0 bases and J by 5 bases, with 4 bases of the junction left unmatched. CDR3 residues: CASSLGPGGDQPQHF. The CDR3 DNA sequence: TGTGCCAGCAGCTTGGGCCCAGGGGGCGATCAGCCCCAGCATTTT.

On this clone: Other DNA sequences within the sample encode an identical CDR3. The V gene is TRBV2, the J gene TRBJ2-1; TRBD2 is a possible D gene (6 bases). The germline V gene has CDR1 SNHLY and CDR2 FYNNEI. V lost 4 bases to trimming and J lost 0 bases, with 10 bases between them. This CDR3 contains 15 residues. The CDR3 nucleotides read TGTGCCAGCAGTGGGGGGAGGACCTCCTACAATGAGCAGTTCTTC. The encoded protein is CASSGGRTSYNEQFF.

The rearrangement links TRBV19 to TRBJ1-1; D is undetermined. V lost 0 bases and J 4 bases, leaving 9 bases between the germline ends. Germline V gene data show CDR1 as LNHDA and CDR2 as SQIVND (reference sequence). This CDR3 has 14 amino acids. CDR3 protein: CASSIDLRATEAFF. As DNA, the CDR3 is TGTGCCAGTAGTATAGATCTAAGGGCCACTGAAGCTTTCTTT.